The 18 T cell receptor beta chains below come from one sample, sequenced in a study of blood T cell repertoires in COVID-19. Produced via immunoSEQ multiplex PCR; TCRdb's table is partial and in-frame only. There are about 220,000 clones in the sample; more than 75% occur only once, and 3% to 3.5% lies in the top ten. Material for sequencing was peripheral blood. These receptors originate from a woman in her twenties or thirties who had recovered from COVID-19.

The chain couples TRBV5-1 to TRBJ2-7; D gene uncertain. Germline-derived CDR1 and CDR2 are SGHRS and YFSETQ. The ends were cut back, 3 bases at V and 3 bases at J, with 4 bases in the middle. The CDR3 is 11 residues long. The CDR3 DNA follows: TGCGCCAGCAGCTCCCTCTACGAGCAGTACTTC. Translation gives CASSSLYEQYF.

This clone turned up a few times. The CDR3 DNA follows: TGTGCTAGTGGTTTGGTCGGGGGGGGCTCAGATACGCAGTATTTT. This translates into CASGLVGGGSDTQYF. This chain connects TRBV12-5 to TRBJ2-3, with TRBD2 matching over 8 bases. The CDR3 is 15 residues long. V dropped 0 bases and J dropped 4; count of bases not matched to a gene: 3. CDR1 and CDR2 from the germline V gene are LGHNT and FRNRAP.

J is TRBJ2-2 and V is TRBV6-1, with 8 bases lining up with TRBD1. V gave up 4 bases and J gave up 1 base; unmatched junction bases: 5. Germline V gives CDR1 MNHNS, CDR2 SASEGT. The CDR3 length is 16 residues. This chain's CDR3 is CASSGGQAENTGELFF. The CDR3 bases are TGTGCCAGCAGTGGGGGACAGGCCGAGAACACCGGGGAGCTGTTTTTT.

The chain joins TRBV5-5 to TRBJ1-5; D is possibly TRBD1 (6 bases). From germline, CDR1 is SGHKS and CDR2 YYEKEE (reference sequence). The CDR3 spans 17 residues. V dropped 5 bases and J dropped 6 bases, with 24 bases sitting between them. Written as DNA, the CDR3 is TGTGCCAGCAGACCCTCCCCGACCGGGGGGGCAGGTCAGCCCCAGCATTTT. Its protein is CASRPSPTGGAGQPQHF.

This sequence joins TRBV6-2 or TRBV6-3 and TRBJ1-2; 12 bases are a match to TRBD1. The J segment lost 4 bases and the V segment lost 1 base, leaving 4 bases of the junction unmatched. Looked up from germline, CDR1 is MNHEY and CDR2 is SVGEGT. The CDR3 spans 16 residues. The CDR3 spells CASSYLGQGASYGYTF. The CDR3, as DNA: TGTGCCAGCAGTTACTTGGGACAGGGGGCAAGCTATGGCTACACCTTC.

This clone was detected only a few times. The J gene is TRBJ1-2, the V gene TRBV21-1. TRBV21-1 is a documented pseudogene. This CDR3 spans 12 amino acids. CDR3 region: CASELSRYGYTF. CDR3 sequence (DNA): TGTGCCAGCGAACTCTCCCGCTATGGCTACACCTTC.

Regarding this clone: At one end the junction does not follow the germline gene, possibly because of a read error. V gene TRBV5-1 combines with J gene TRBJ1-1, with D possibly being TRBD1 (5 bases). In germline, CDR1 is SGHRS, CDR2 YFSETQ. The CDR3 runs 13 residues. The CDR3 spells CASNLAVGQEAFF. CDR3 bases: TGCGCCAGCAACTTGGCCGTGGGGCAAGAAGCTTTCTTT.

A single count supports this clone. The J gene is TRBJ1-2, the V gene TRBV4-1, with D possibly matching TRBD1 (5 bases). V lost 0 bases and J 5 bases, leaving 16 bases between the germline ends. The germline V gene encodes CDR1 MGHRA and CDR2 YSYEKL. The CDR3 has 16 residues. For the CDR3, the DNA is TGCGCCAGCAGCCAAGATTCTGCAGGGCTTTCGTATGGCTACACCTTC. Encoded protein: CASSQDSAGLSYGYTF.

The rearrangement links TRBV7-9 to TRBJ2-1, with D tentatively TRBD2 (6 bases). Per the germline V gene, CDR1 is SEHNR and CDR2 is FQNEAQ (reference sequence). The ends were cut back, 5 bases at V and 7 bases at J, with 21 bases in the middle. The CDR3 totals 16 residues. The CDR3 DNA sequence: TGTGCCAGCAGCCCGTCGAGCGGGCCCATCAAGAATGAGCAGTTCTTC. It yields the protein CASSPSSGPIKNEQFF.

Here the CDR3 reads CASSHRQGALPGQETQYF. DNA for the CDR3: TGTGCCAGCAGCCACCGGCAGGGGGCGCTCCCAGGGCAAGAGACCCAGTACTTC. The chain couples TRBV28 to TRBJ2-5; TRBD1 matches at 8 bases. Unmatched junction bases numbered 17, after V lost 6 bases and J lost 2 bases. From germline, CDR1 is MDHEN and CDR2 SYDVKM. The CDR3 consists of 18 residues.

This chain joins TRBV9 and TRBJ2-5, with 13 nucleotides matching TRBD2. CDR1 SGDLS and CDR2 YYNGEE come from the germline V gene. The ends lost 5 bases at V and 5 bases at J; junction bases unmatched: 9. The CDR3 covers 16 residues. CDR3 DNA: TGTGCCAGCAGTGAAACAGGGACTAGCGGGGTGGAGACCCAGTACTTC. This gives the protein CASSETGTSGVETQYF.

The rearrangement links TRBV6-5 to TRBJ2-2; 9 bases are shared with TRBD2. The CDR3 covers 15 residues. Per germline, CDR1 MNHEY and CDR2 SVGAGI. With V trimmed by 7 bases and J by 2 bases, 5 bases remained unmatched. The CDR3 sequence is CASTLTSGNTGELFF. Here the CDR3 DNA reads TGTGCCAGCACTCTGACTAGCGGCAACACCGGGGAGCTGTTTTTT.

This clone came up once. The same CDR3 is also encoded by other DNA sequences in this sample. The rearrangement joins TRBV19 to TRBJ1-4; unclear D gene. This CDR3 has 15 residues. CDR1 and CDR2 from the germline V gene are LNHDA and SQIVND (reference sequence). V was cut by 1 base and J by 1 base, with 7 bases left in between. The CDR3 DNA reads as TGTGCCAGTAGTATAGGTCGGGGAACTAATGAAAAACTGTTTTTT. Translated, it gives CASSIGRGTNEKLFF. Full variable domain (missing parts from reference TRBV19 and TRBJ1-4): DGGITQSPKYLFRKEGQNVTLSCEQNLNHDAMYWYRQDPGQGLRLIYYSQIVNDFQKGDIAEGYSVSREKKESFPLTVTSAQKNPTAFYLCASSIGRGTNEKLFFGSGTQLSVL.

Note on this clone: At the DNA level, this CDR3 is encoded by other sequences in the same sample as well. J is TRBJ2-5 and V is TRBV11-2; no clear D. The germline V gene has CDR1 SGHAT and CDR2 FQNNGV. The CDR3 totals 13 residues. V lost 5 bases and J lost 5, with 12 bases in between. CDR3 in amino acids: CASSLVLRETQYF. Here the CDR3 DNA reads TGTGCCAGCAGCCTAGTACTACGTGAGACCCAGTACTTC.

The chain is built from TRBV24-1 and TRBJ2-1, with D hard to call. Looked up from germline, CDR1 is KGHDR and CDR2 is SFDVKD. V gave up 5 bases and J gave up 6 bases, with 10 bases separating them. There are 13 residues in the CDR3. The CDR3 DNA sequence: TGTGCCACCAGTGGCGACACTCTCAATGAGCAGTTCTTC. Amino acid sequence: CATSGDTLNEQFF.

This rearrangement joins TRBV6-5 to TRBJ1-4; the D is unclear. Germline values: CDR1 MNHEY, CDR2 SVGAGI. The CDR3 is made up of 13 amino acids. V was cut by 4 bases and J by 11 bases, with 14 bases left in between. The CDR3 here is CASSSGWRDKLFF. CDR3 sequence (DNA): TGTGCCAGCAGTTCTGGGTGGAGGGATAAACTGTTTTTT.

The rearrangement uses TRBV11-2 and TRBJ2-5; 9 nucleotides agree with TRBD2. The CDR3 loop spans 13 amino acids. Losses at the gene ends were 1 base for V and 14 bases for J; bases not matched to a gene: 8. Germline CDR1 SGHAT, CDR2 FQNNGV. CDR3 protein: CASSLVLAGSPYF. The DNA for the CDR3 is TGTGCCAGCAGCTTAGTCCTAGCGGGGTCTCCATACTTC.

J is TRBJ2-5 and V is TRBV19, with 7 nucleotides matching TRBD1. CDR1 and CDR2 (germline): LNHDA, SQIVND (reference sequence). CDR3 size: 16 residues. V was clipped by 1 base and J by 1 base; unmatched bases: 6. The CDR3 sequence is CASSIGGQPIQETQYF. As DNA, the CDR3 is TGTGCCAGTAGTATAGGGGGACAGCCGATCCAAGAGACCCAGTACTTC.